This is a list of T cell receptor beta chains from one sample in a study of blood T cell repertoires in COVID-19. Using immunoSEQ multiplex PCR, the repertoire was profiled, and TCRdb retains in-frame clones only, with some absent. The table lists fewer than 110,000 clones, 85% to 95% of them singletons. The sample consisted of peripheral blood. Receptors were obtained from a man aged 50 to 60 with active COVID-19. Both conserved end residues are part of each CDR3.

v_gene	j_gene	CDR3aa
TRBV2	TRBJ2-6	CASSSERDSGANVLTF
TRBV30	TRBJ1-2	CAWSVGRTGSGYTF
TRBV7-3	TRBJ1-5	CASSRLREYQPQHF
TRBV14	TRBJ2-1	CASSQVEDSLNEQFF
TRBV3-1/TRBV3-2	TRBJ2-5	CASSRDRGQETQYF
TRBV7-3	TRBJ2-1	CASSSTGQTHNEQFF
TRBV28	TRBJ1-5	CASSLRGYSNQPQHF
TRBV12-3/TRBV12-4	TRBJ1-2	CASSFTDYGYTF
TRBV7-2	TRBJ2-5	CASSFSPDSVETQYF
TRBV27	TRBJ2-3	CASSSGQGGVNTQYF
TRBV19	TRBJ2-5	CASSSSVEETQYF
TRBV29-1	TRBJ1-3	CSVAGPGNTIYF
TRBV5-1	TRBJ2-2	CASTAGGGPNTGELFF
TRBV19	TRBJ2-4	CASRRTGEVIQYF
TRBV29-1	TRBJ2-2	CSVVGGSNTGELFF
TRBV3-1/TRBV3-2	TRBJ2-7	CASSGEQNYEQYF
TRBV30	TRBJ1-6	CAWGGGQINSPLHF
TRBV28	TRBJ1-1	CASSLLGAGTEAFF
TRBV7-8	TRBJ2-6	CASSREGRAGANVLTF
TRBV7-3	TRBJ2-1	CASSLTSGTSSYNEQFF
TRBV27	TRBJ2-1	CASSSRQGILGNEQFF
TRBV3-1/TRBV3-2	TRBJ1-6	CASRSQGNSPLHF
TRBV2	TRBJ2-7	CASSGDRGPGEQYF
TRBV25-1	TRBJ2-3	CASSDREASSTDTQYF
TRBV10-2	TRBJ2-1	CASSNILAGVSEQFF
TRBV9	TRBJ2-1	CASSARDSPYNEQFF
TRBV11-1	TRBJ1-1	CASSSQGFRNTEAFF
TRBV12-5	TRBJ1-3	CASGLIRPQGGNTIYF
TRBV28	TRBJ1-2	CASSLGQGRKQANYGYTF
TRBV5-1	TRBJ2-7	CASSFRVAYEQYF
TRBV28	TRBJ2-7	CASSSETGSHEQYF
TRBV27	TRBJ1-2	CASSLTLTGAYGYTF
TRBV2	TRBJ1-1	CASSHRGHNTEAFF
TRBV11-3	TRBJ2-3	CASSHRQGAGDTQYF
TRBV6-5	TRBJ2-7	CASSPSGVTYEQYF
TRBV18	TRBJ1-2	CASSPGRTGYGYTF
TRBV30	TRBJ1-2	CAWATTGSGYGYTF
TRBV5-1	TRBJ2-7	CASSLAKGPLGGEQYF
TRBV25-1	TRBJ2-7	CATTYGSGGEQYF
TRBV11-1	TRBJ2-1	CASSLIGSGNNEQFF